This T cell receptor beta chain was sequenced for a study of T cell responses to AZD1222 COVID-19 vaccine. The method was immunoSEQ multiplex PCR; TCRdb's version includes in-frame clones alone and lacks a portion of them. The table has under 140,000 clones, around nine tenths seen once. The CDR3 spans 14 residues. The V end lost 3 bases, the J end lost 2 bases, and 14 bases lay between the germline ends. Per germline, CDR1 GTSNPN and CDR2 SVGIG (reference sequence). Doses given second, at about 4 or about 12 weeks, were pooled. This sequence joins TRBV30 and TRBJ2-7; D not resolved. The specimen was peripheral blood, collected 28 days after the second AZD1222 dose. The clonotype was recovered from an adult who received the AZD1222 COVID-19 vaccine. The CDR3 nucleotides read TGTGCCTGGAGCCTCACCTGGCAGGCCTACGAGCAGTACTTC. Translation: CAWSLTWQAYEQYF.